This T cell receptor beta chain was recovered during a study of OX40 agonist ivuxolimab in advanced cancers. About the research overall: Patients were infused with ivuxolimab every 2 weeks at 0.01 to 10 mg/kg. Every patient in dose escalation had hepatocellular carcinoma, melanoma, renal cell or head and neck cancer. One patient with hepatocellular carcinoma and two with cutaneous melanoma, three in all, had partial responses. Regarding the study as a whole: Antigen specificity of clonally expanded peripheral T cells was not established.

Germline V gene sequence: CDR1 MGHRA, CDR2 YSYEKL. Trimming pared 0 bases from V and 1 base from J, leaving 13 bases between. The CDR3 covers 17 residues. With respect to this clone: Its antigen is not known.

The repertoire was sequenced with immunoSEQ multiplex PCR; TCRdb's copy has only in-frame clones and lacks some. Of tens of thousands of clones in the sample, roughly 83% were seen once. The chain employs TRBV4-1 and TRBJ1-5; no clear D gene. This TCR was sampled from an adult with an advanced solid tumor such as melanoma, head and neck, liver or kidney cancer. Specimen: CD4+ or CD8+ T cells sorted from blood, collected in a trial of the OX40 agonist ivuxolimab. The CDR3 region is CASSQESRAWSNQPQHF. The CDR3, as DNA: TGCGCCAGCAGCCAAGAATCGCGGGCCTGGAGCAATCAGCCCCAGCATTTT.